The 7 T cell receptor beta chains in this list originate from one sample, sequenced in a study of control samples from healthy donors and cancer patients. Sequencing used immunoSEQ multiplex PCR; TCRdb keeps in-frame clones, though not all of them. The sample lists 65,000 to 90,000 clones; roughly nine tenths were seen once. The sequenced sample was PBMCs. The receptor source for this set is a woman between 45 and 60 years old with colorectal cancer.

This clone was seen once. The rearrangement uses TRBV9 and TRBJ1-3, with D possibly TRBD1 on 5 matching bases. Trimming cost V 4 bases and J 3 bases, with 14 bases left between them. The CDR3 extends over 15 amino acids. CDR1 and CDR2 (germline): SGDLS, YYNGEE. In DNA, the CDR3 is TGTGCCAGCAGCTCCGAAGGGGTTGTTGGAAACACCATATATTTT. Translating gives CASSSEGVVGNTIYF.

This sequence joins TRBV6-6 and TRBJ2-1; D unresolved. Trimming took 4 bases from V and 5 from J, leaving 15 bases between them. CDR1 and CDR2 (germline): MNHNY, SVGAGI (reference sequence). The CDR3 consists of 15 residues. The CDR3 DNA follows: TGTGCCAGCAGTTCCGATACGGCCCGGAACAATGAGCAGTTCTTC. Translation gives CASSSDTARNNEQFF.

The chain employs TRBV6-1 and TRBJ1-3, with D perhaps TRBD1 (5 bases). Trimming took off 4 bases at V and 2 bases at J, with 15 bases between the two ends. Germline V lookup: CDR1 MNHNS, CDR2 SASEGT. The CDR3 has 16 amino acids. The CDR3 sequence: CASSVKPGTAGNTIYF. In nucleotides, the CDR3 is TGTGCCAGCAGTGTCAAACCTGGGACCGCTGGAAACACCATATATTTT.

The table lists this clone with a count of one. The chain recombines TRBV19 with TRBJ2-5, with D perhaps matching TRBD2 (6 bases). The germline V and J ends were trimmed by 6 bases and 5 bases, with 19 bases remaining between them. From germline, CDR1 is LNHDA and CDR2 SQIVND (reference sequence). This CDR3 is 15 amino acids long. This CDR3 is CASSPGSLGRETQYF. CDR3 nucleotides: TGTGCCAGTAGCCCCGGGAGCCTGGGTAGGGAGACCCAGTACTTC.

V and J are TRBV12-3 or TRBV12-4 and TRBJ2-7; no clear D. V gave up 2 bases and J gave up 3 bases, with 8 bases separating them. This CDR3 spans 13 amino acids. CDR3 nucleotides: TGTGCCAGCAGTTTAAACGGCGGCTACGAGCAGTACGTC. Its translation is CASSLNGGYEQYV.

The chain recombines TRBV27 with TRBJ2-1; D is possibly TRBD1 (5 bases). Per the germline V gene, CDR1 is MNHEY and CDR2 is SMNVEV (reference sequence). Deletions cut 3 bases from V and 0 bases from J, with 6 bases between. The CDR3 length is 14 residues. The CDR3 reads CASSFRDSYNEQFF. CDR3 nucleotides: TGTGCCAGCAGTTTCAGGGACTCCTACAATGAGCAGTTCTTC.

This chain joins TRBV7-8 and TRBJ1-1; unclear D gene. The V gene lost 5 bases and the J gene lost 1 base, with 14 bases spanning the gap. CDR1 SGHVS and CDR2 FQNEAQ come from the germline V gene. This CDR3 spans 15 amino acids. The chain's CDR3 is CASSPRRVGNTEAFF. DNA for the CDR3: TGTGCCAGCAGCCCCCGCCGCGTGGGGAACACTGAAGCTTTCTTT.